Below are 12 T cell receptor beta chains sequenced from a single sample in a study of blood T cell repertoires in COVID-19. TCRdb's table, derived via immunoSEQ multiplex PCR, lists solely in-frame clones and lacks some. The sample lists fewer than 250,000 clones; roughly 82% were seen once. Sequencing was done on a sample of peripheral blood. Receptors were obtained from a woman in her seventies with acute or convalescent COVID-19.

This clone was detected only a few times. This chain links TRBV4-3 with TRBJ1-1; no firm D call. There are 13 residues in the CDR3. Trimming removed 3 bases at V and 7 bases at J, with 12 bases between. Germline CDR1 is LGHNA and CDR2 is YSLEER. CDR3: CASSQSHGGEAFF. For the CDR3, the DNA is TGCGCCAGCAGCCAGTCTCATGGAGGTGAAGCTTTCTTT.

This chain connects TRBV5-1 to TRBJ2-7; the match to TRBD2 covers 7 bases. The V and J ends lost 0 bases and 5 bases, in that order; junction bases with no gene match: 8. Per the germline V gene, CDR1 is SGHRS and CDR2 is YFSETQ. This CDR3 spans 15 amino acids. CDR3 DNA: TGCGCCAGCAGCTTGGCGAAAAGGAGCGGGGACGAGCAGTACTTC. This gives the protein CASSLAKRSGDEQYF.

The chain joins TRBV7-9 to TRBJ1-1; the D gene is possibly TRBD1 (5 bases). Trimming pared 5 bases from V and 5 bases from J, leaving 12 bases between. The CDR3 totals 13 residues. In germline, CDR1 is SEHNR, CDR2 FQNEAQ (reference sequence). The CDR3 DNA is TGTGCCAGCAGCATTGGGGGGAAAACTGAAGCTTTCTTT. This sequence encodes CASSIGGKTEAFF.

This sequence joins TRBV7-2 and TRBJ1-1, with 10 bases identical to TRBD1. The CDR3 loop spans 13 amino acids. Trimming at V came to 3 bases and at J to 6 bases, leaving 1 base not matched to a gene. From germline, CDR1 is SGHTA and CDR2 FQGNSA. The CDR3: CASSLGQGPEAFF. The CDR3 region has the DNA TGTGCCAGCAGCTTGGGACAGGGGCCTGAAGCTTTCTTT. Full variable domain (rest looked up from reference TRBV7-2 and TRBJ1-1): GAGVSQSPSNKVTEKGKDVELRCDPISGHTALYWYRQSLGQGLEFLIYFQGNSAPDKSGLPSDRFSAERTGGSVSTLTIQRTQQEDSAVYLCASSLGQGPEAFFGQGTRLTVV.

The chain combines TRBV19 with TRBJ1-1, with D possibly matching TRBD1 (5 bases). Looked up from germline, CDR1 is LNHDA and CDR2 is SQIVND (reference sequence). V dropped 7 bases and J dropped 0 bases, with 9 bases sitting between them. The CDR3 runs to 13 residues. DNA of the CDR3: TGTGCCAGTACCGCGACAGTGAACACTGAAGCTTTCTTT. Its protein product is CASTATVNTEAFF. Filled out from reference TRBV19 and TRBJ1-1, the complete variable domain reads DGGITQSPKYLFRKEGQNVTLSCEQNLNHDAMYWYRQDPGQGLRLIYYSQIVNDFQKGDIAEGYSVSREKKESFPLTVTSAQKNPTAFYLCASTATVNTEAFFGQGTRLTVV.

The rearrangement uses TRBV11-2 and TRBJ1-2; tentative D call: TRBD1 (5 bases). Germline V gene data show CDR1 as SGHAT and CDR2 as FQNNGV. There are 15 residues in the CDR3. The germline V and J ends were trimmed by 0 bases and 6 bases, with 14 bases remaining between them. The CDR3 DNA is TGTGCCAGCAGCTTAGACGTAGCGGGACTGGATGGCTACACCTTC. Translation gives CASSLDVAGLDGYTF.

The J gene is TRBJ1-6, the V gene TRBV28; TRBD1 matches at 8 bases. V lost 4 bases, J lost 5 bases, and 4 bases stayed unmatched. The CDR3 contains 15 residues. The germline CDR1 and CDR2 sequences are MDHEN and SYDVKM. The CDR3: CASSSGQGNNSPLHF. The DNA for the CDR3 is TGTGCCAGCAGTTCAGGACAGGGCAATAATTCACCCCTCCACTTT.

This clone was observed at least ten times. The V gene is TRBV24-1, the J gene TRBJ2-5, with 8 bases lining up with TRBD2. This CDR3 region has 17 residues. Germline V gene lookup returns CDR1 KGHDR and CDR2 SFDVKD. V shed 4 bases and J 5 bases; nucleotides not matched to a gene: 14. CDR3 in amino acids: CATSERTSGKPGETQYF. CDR3 in DNA: TGTGCCACCAGTGAGCGTACTAGCGGAAAACCTGGGGAGACCCAGTACTTC.

The CDR3 DNA follows: TGTGCCAGCAGTGAACCGGGACTAGCTAACAATGAGCAGTTCTTC. This encodes CASSEPGLANNEQFF. The chain carries TRBV25-1 and TRBJ2-1; 9 positions match TRBD2. The CDR3 extends over 15 amino acids. Trimming took 2 bases from V and 5 from J; bases not matched to a gene: 4. Germline loops: CDR1 MGHDK, CDR2 SYGVNS.

This clone was observed many times. The chain recombines TRBV23-1 with TRBJ2-7, with D maybe TRBD1 (6 bases). TRBV23-1 qualifies as an ORF whose function is uncertain. This CDR3 has 14 amino acids. V dropped 3 bases and J dropped 2 bases, with 11 bases sitting between them. The CDR3, as DNA: TGCGCCAGCAGTCACAACGACAGGACCTACGAGCAGTACTTC. This gives the protein CASSHNDRTYEQYF.

This clone appeared a single time. The chain couples TRBV5-1 to TRBJ1-4; D unclear. This CDR3 region has 13 residues. CDR1 is SGHRS and CDR2 is YFSETQ in the germline V gene. V was cut by 1 base and J by 6 bases, with 7 bases left in between. CDR3 protein: CASSLLTDEKLFF. The DNA for the CDR3 is TGCGCCAGCAGCTTGCTAACAGATGAAAAACTGTTTTTT.

J is TRBJ2-2 and V is TRBV5-1, with 7 bases matching TRBD1. There are 15 residues in the CDR3. Per germline, CDR1 SGHRS and CDR2 YFSETQ. Germline trimming cut 6 bases from V and 1 base from J; bases unmatched to any gene: 6. CDR3 DNA sequence: TGCGCCAGCAAATTAAGGGGGCAGAACACCGGGGAGCTGTTTTTT. Encoded protein: CASKLRGQNTGELFF. Drawing the rest from reference TRBV5-1 and TRBJ2-2, the complete variable domain is KAGVTQTPRYLIKTRGQQVTLSCSPISGHRSVSWYQQTPGQGLQFLFEYFSETQRNKGNFPGRFSGRQFSNSRSEMNVSTLELGDSALYLCASKLRGQNTGELFFGEGSRLTVL.